In this sample, the clone carrying this TCR beta chain turned up a few times. Its cognate antigen is unknown. The data were obtained in a study of human T cells and chemical hapten exposure. Time point given: patch test 1, 2 weeks after DPC sensitization. The sample's treatment: therapeutic diphenylcyclopropenone sensitization with weekly scalp DPC. The V end lost 4 bases, the J end lost 5 bases, and 9 bases lay between the germline ends. The CDR3 has 13 amino acids. CDR1 is SGHVS, CDR2 FQNEAQ, per germline. Study-level points and caveats: Because they had alopecia, donors may respond immunologically unlike healthy people.

Individual cDNA molecules had unique molecular identifiers attached to them by the library. TCRdb processed the RACE reads anew with MiXCR; each CDR3 protein has one entry. The sample lists roughly 190,000 distinct CDR3 sequences; 20% to 25% were seen once. The source material was whole blood, sampled in connection with sensitization to the hapten diphenylcyclopropenone (DPC). The chain is built from TRBV7-8 and TRBJ1-5; D possibly corresponds to TRBD1 (5 bases). The TCR originated in a woman in her fifties or sixties with alopecia areata. Some clones in this sample may be carry-over from other donors' samples. DNA of the CDR3: TGTGCCAGCAGCTCAGGGACCCATCAGCCCCAGCATTTT. It yields the protein CASSSGTHQPQHF.